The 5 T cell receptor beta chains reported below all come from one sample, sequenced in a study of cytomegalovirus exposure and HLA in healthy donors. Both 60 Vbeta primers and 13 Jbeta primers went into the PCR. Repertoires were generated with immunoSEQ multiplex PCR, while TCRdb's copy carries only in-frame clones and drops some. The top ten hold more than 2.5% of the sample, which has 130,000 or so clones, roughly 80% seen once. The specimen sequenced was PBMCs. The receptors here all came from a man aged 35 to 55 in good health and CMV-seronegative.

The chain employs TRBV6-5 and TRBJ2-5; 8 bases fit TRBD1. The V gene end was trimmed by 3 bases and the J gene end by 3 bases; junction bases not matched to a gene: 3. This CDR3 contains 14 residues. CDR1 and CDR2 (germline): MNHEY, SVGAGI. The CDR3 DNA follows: TGTGCCAGCAGTTATCAGGGGGCTGAAGAGACCCAGTACTTC. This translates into CASSYQGAEETQYF.

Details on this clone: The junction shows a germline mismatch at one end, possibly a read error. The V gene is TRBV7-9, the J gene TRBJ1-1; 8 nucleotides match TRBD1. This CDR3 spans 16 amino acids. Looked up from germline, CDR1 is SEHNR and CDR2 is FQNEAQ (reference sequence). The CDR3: CSSSTGQGKGSTEAFF. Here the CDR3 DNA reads TGTTCCAGCAGCACCGGACAGGGTAAGGGTTCGACTGAAGCTTTCTTT.

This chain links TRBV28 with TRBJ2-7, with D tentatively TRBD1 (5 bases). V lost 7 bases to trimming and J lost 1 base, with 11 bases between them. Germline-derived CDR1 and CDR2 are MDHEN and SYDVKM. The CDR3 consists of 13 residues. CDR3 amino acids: CASNPQGSYEQYF. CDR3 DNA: TGTGCCAGCAACCCCCAGGGATCCTACGAGCAGTACTTC.

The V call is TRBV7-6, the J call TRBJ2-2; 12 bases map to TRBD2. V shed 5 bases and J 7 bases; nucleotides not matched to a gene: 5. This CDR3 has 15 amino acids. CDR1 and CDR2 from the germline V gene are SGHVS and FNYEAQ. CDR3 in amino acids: CASSLTSGGGGELFF. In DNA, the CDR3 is TGTGCCAGCAGCCTGACTAGCGGGGGTGGCGGGGAGCTGTTTTTT.

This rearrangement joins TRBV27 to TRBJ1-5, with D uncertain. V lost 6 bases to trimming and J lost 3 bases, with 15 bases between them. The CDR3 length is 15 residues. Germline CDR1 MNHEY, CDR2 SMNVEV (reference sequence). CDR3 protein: CASSPYQRFNQPQHF. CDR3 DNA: TGTGCCAGCAGCCCCTATCAGCGATTCAATCAGCCCCAGCATTTT.